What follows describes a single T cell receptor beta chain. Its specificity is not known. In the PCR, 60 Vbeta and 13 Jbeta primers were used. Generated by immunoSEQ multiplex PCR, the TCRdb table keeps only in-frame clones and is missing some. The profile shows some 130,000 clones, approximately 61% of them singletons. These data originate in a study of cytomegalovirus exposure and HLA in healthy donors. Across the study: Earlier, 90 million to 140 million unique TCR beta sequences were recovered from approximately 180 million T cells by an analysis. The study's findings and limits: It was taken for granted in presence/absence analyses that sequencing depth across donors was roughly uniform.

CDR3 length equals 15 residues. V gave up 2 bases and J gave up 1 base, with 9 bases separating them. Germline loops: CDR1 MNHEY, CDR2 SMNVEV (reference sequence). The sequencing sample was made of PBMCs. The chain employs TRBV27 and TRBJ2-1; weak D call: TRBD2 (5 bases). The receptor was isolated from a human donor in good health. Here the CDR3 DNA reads TGTGCCAGCAGTTTAGCGGGTGGGTCCTACAATGAGCAGTTCTTC. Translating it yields CASSLAGGSYNEQFF.